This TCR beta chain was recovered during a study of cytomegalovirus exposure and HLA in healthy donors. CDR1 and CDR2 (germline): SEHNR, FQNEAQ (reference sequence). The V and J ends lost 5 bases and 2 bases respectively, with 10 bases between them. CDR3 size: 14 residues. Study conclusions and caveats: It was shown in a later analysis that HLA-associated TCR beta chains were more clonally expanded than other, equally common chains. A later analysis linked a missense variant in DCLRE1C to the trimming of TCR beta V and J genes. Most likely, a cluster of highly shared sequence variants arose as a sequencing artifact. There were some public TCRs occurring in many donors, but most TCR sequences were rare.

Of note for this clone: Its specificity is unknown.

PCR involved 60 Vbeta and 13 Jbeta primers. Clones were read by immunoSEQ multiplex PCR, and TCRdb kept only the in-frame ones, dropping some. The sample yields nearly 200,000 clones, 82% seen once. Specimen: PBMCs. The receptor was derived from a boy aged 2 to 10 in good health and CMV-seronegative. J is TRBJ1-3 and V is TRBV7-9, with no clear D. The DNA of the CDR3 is TGTGCCAGCAGCCTGCGGAGAACTGGAAACACCATATATTTT. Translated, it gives CASSLRRTGNTIYF.